Listed below are T cell receptor beta chains from one sample, sequenced in a study of identical twins. TCRdb re-analysed the 5' RACE reads in MiXCR, keeping a single row per CDR3 protein. In the table there are about 100,000 distinct CDR3 sequences, roughly 6% of which are singletons. The sequencing input was memory T cells sorted from blood. These receptors were obtained from a woman aged 45-60 years in good health. Each CDR3 is given with its conserved first and last residue. The D gene is left open where the match is weak. Clone size is given for some rows only: seen once, a few or many times, or a class if the clone is expanded.

J gene,CDR3 length,clone size,D gene,V gene,CDR3 DNA,CDR3 protein
TRBJ1-1,15,many,NA,TRBV5-1,TGCGCCAGCAGCATACCCGGACAGTTAAACACTGAAGCTTTCTTT,CASSIPGQLNTEAFF
TRBJ2-1,13,few,TRBD2,TRBV6-5,TGTGCCAGCAGTCTAGCGGGACGGGATGAGCAGTTCTTC,CASSLAGRDEQFF
TRBJ1-6,16,NA,TRBD1,TRBV30,TGTGCCTGGAGAATGGGAGGGACAGGGGTTAATTCACCCCTCCACTTT,CAWRMGGTGVNSPLHF
TRBJ2-3,14,NA,NA,TRBV5-1,TGCGCCAGCAGCTTGCTCGTCTCCACAGATACGAAGTATTTT,CASSLLVSTDTKYF
TRBJ2-5,16,NA,NA,TRBV19,TGTGCCAGTAGTATTGGGACACTAGCGATTCAAGAGACCCAGTACTTC,CASSIGTLAIQETQYF
TRBJ1-5,16,few,TRBD1,TRBV20-1,TGCAGTGCCCGGACAGGGGGGTCCGGTGGGAATCAGCCCCAGCATTTT,CSARTGGSGGNQPQHF
TRBJ2-3,16,many,TRBD2,TRBV20-1,TGCAGTGCAACCCAGGGACTAGCGGGAGGTGGAGATACGCAGTATTTT,CSATQGLAGGGDTQYF
TRBJ2-1,13,many,NA,TRBV12-3/TRBV12-4,TGTGCCAGCAGCACCAGACTGTACAATGAGCAGTTCTTC,CASSTRLYNEQFF
TRBJ2-1,18,NA,TRBD2,TRBV11-3,TGTGCCAGCAGCTTACCTAGCGGGAGGTCCACCTCCTACAATGAGCAGTTCTTC,CASSLPSGRSTSYNEQFF
TRBJ2-1,15,many,NA,TRBV27,TGTGCCAGCAGTACCCCACCCCTAGGAAACAATGAGCAGTTCTTC,CASSTPPLGNNEQFF
TRBJ2-4,16,many,TRBD2,TRBV2,TGTGCCAGCAGTGTCGGGACTAGCGCTTCCGGGAACATTCAGTACTTC,CASSVGTSASGNIQYF
TRBJ1-1,14,many,NA,TRBV27,TGTGCCAGCAACACCGGGACAAAGAACACTGAAGCTTTCTTT,CASNTGTKNTEAFF
TRBJ1-1,16,many,NA,TRBV3-1,TGTGCCAGCAGCCACATTATGGGGTCAATGAACACTGAAGCTTTCTTT,CASSHIMGSMNTEAFF
TRBJ2-7,14,few,TRBD2,TRBV29-1,TGCAGCGTCTGGACTAGCGGATTCTCCTACGAGCAGTACTTC,CSVWTSGFSYEQYF
TRBJ2-3,15,NA,NA,TRBV6-4,TGTGCCAGCAGTGACTCGGAGTCGGCCGCAGATACGCAGTATTTT,CASSDSESAADTQYF
TRBJ2-2,14,many,NA,TRBV3-1,TGTGCCACCCAGCAAACAGGTTCCCCCGGGGAGCTGTTTTTT,CATQQTGSPGELFF
TRBJ1-5,16,few,TRBD1,TRBV7-2,TGTGCCAGCAGCTTAGCAGGGGGCCTAAGCAATCAGCCCCAGCATTTT,CASSLAGGLSNQPQHF
TRBJ2-3,15,many,TRBD2,TRBV11-2,TGTGCCAGCAGCCCAGCGGGAGGGCCAGCAGATACGCAGTATTTT,CASSPAGGPADTQYF
TRBJ1-3,14,few,NA,TRBV5-1,TGCGCCAGCAGCGAGGACAACTCTGGAAACACCATATATTTT,CASSEDNSGNTIYF
TRBJ2-1,15,NA,NA,TRBV9,TGTGCCAGCAGCGCCCTAAGCGGAATGTACAATGAGCAGTTCTTC,CASSALSGMYNEQFF
TRBJ2-1,14,NA,TRBD1,TRBV5-4,TGTGCCAGCGACAGGGGGCCTAGTAGCAATGAGCAGTTCTTC,CASDRGPSSNEQFF
TRBJ2-1,17,many,TRBD2,TRBV6-1,TGTGCCAGCAGTGAAGCGGCGACTAGCGGGAGGTGGGTTGAGCAGTTCTTC,CASSEAATSGRWVEQFF
TRBJ1-2,15,NA,NA,TRBV7-2,TGTGCCAGCAGCTTGGGGTTCCGCGATGGCTATGGCTACACCTTC,CASSLGFRDGYGYTF
TRBJ2-3,14,many,NA,TRBV4-2,TGTGCCAGCAGCCAAGACTTTCACACAGATACGCAGTATTTT,CASSQDFHTDTQYF
TRBJ2-5,13,many,NA,TRBV11-2,TGTGCCAGCAGCCGACTAGGGGTAGAGACCCAGTACTTC,CASSRLGVETQYF
TRBJ1-3,14,many,NA,TRBV6-5,TGTGCCAGCACCTCAGGCCGCTCTGGAAACACCATATATTTT,CASTSGRSGNTIYF
TRBJ1-6,15,many,NA,TRBV11-2,TGTGCCAGCAGCTTACTACAGGACGGGACTTCACCCCTCCACTTT,CASSLLQDGTSPLHF
TRBJ1-2,13,many,NA,TRBV20-1,TGCAGTGCTACTGGGGGGAGTCACTATGGCTACACCTTC,CSATGGSHYGYTF
TRBJ2-7,16,NA,NA,TRBV7-9,TGTGCCAGCAGCTTAGTCGGAGGACGGAGCTCCTACGAGCAGTACTTC,CASSLVGGRSSYEQYF
TRBJ2-5,13,many,NA,TRBV10-3,TGTGCCATCGGGACACAAAAAGGGGAGACCCAGTACTTC,CAIGTQKGETQYF